This T cell receptor (beta chain) was identified during a study of a mutant IDH1 vaccine in newly diagnosed glioma. With respect to this clone: The antigen is undetermined.

Profiled with immunoSEQ multiplex PCR; TCRdb holds only in-frame clones, not every one. The profile covers fewer than 70,000 clones, with approximately 91% appearing a single time and 1.9% taken by the ten largest. Trimming took 2 bases from V and 5 from J, leaving 10 bases between them. Germline V gene data show CDR1 as SGHNT and CDR2 as YYREEE (reference sequence). This CDR3 has 13 residues. Time point described: week 11, during vaccination. The investigators gave 300 ug of mutant IDH1 20-mer peptide in each vaccine dose, together with topical imiquimod. This sequence originates from a man aged 35 to 55 with glioma. Sequences were derived from PBMCs, sampled from a glioma patient whose treatment included an IDH1 peptide vaccine. V is TRBV5-4 and J is TRBJ1-1; D gene ambiguous. CDR3 sequence (DNA): TGTGCCAGCAGCTTCGAAAGGTGGACTGAAGCTTTCTTT. Amino acids: CASSFERWTEAFF.